This TCR beta chain came from a study of blood T cell repertoires in COVID-19. Study overall: Samples representing acute and convalescent COVID-19 were sourced from the United States, Italy and Spain.

Profiled with immunoSEQ multiplex PCR; TCRdb holds only in-frame clones, not every one. The sample has around 280,000 clones, nearly 90% seen once. A Seattle source enrolled patients during active infection and followed them longitudinally. CDR1 is LNHDA, CDR2 SQIVND, per germline (reference sequence). The CDR3 sequence is 17 residues long. Germline trimming cut 1 base from V and 3 bases from J; bases unmatched to any gene: 7. This TCR was sampled from a woman aged 25 to 45 with COVID-19, enrolled during active disease. Sequencing was carried out using peripheral blood. This chain connects TRBV19 to TRBJ2-1, with TRBD1 matching over 9 bases. The CDR3 sequence: CASSIAGRDRDYNEQFF. The CDR3 DNA follows: TGTGCCAGTAGTATAGCAGGCCGGGACAGGGACTACAATGAGCAGTTCTTC. Based on the CDR3 plus reference TRBV19 and TRBJ2-1, the full variable domain is DGGITQSPKYLFRKEGQNVTLSCEQNLNHDAMYWYRQDPGQGLRLIYYSQIVNDFQKGDIAEGYSVSREKKESFPLTVTSAQKNPTAFYLCASSIAGRDRDYNEQFFGPGTRLTVL.